These 8 T cell receptor beta chains were sequenced from one sample in a study of T cells after yellow fever vaccination. TCRdb reprocessed the 5' RACE reads with MiXCR, giving one entry per CDR3 protein. The data contain 620,000 or so distinct CDR3 sequences, around a sixth of them singletons. The source material was PBMCs, sampled more than 4 days after the first yellow fever vaccination. These TCRs come from a man between 18 and 29 years old who received the YFV17D yellow fever vaccine.

There are a few counts of this clonotype. This rearrangement joins TRBV12-3 or TRBV12-4 to TRBJ1-5; D not resolved. CDR3 length equals 17 residues. V was shortened by 3 bases and J by 1 base, with 16 bases between the two germline ends. The CDR3 region has the DNA TGTGCCAGCAGTTTTGGTGACACCCCGGGGAGCAATCAGCCCCAGCATTTT. Its protein product is CASSFGDTPGSNQPQHF.

The gene calls are TRBV12-3 or TRBV12-4 and TRBJ1-6, with unresolved D. This CDR3 region has 12 residues. V shed 8 bases and J shed 13 bases, with 15 bases lying between them. The CDR3 DNA is TGTGCCAGCTCTGATGGCAGTACGCCCCTCCACTTT. This translates into CASSDGSTPLHF.

This clonotype showed up just a few times. The V and J genes are TRBV9 and TRBJ1-2, with D possibly being TRBD1 (5 bases). This CDR3 spans 13 amino acids. Germline assignment: CDR1 SGDLS and CDR2 YYNGEE. Trimming removed 3 bases from V and 4 bases from J, with 10 bases in between. The CDR3 sequence: CASSGGTPYGYTF. The CDR3, as DNA: TGTGCCAGCAGCGGAGGGACCCCCTATGGCTACACCTTC.

This chain joins TRBV18 and TRBJ2-3; D is unresolved. The length of the CDR3 is 11 residues. V was shortened by 3 bases and J by 5 bases, with 3 bases between the two germline ends. Per the germline V gene, CDR1 is KGHSH and CDR2 is LQKENI. The CDR3 DNA sequence: TGTGCCAGCTCACCCATAGATACGCAGTATTTT. Its translation: CASSPIDTQYF.

The chain recombines TRBV7-9 with TRBJ2-1, with 8 bases aligning to TRBD2. The CDR3 is made up of 16 amino acids. Unmatched junction bases numbered 6, after V lost 5 bases and J lost 0 bases. Germline V gives CDR1 SEHNR, CDR2 FQNEAQ (reference sequence). This CDR3 is CASSEERGTSYNEQFF. CDR3 bases: TGTGCCAGCAGCGAAGAGCGGGGGACCTCCTACAATGAGCAGTTCTTC.

This clonotype was seen a handful of times. This chain links TRBV12-3 or TRBV12-4 with TRBJ2-7, with TRBD1 matching over 9 bases. The CDR3 is 15 residues long. V trimming: 1 base; J trimming: 3 bases; junction bases outside the gene matches: 4. The CDR3 protein is CASSLGQGVIYEQYF. The CDR3 DNA sequence: TGTGCCAGCAGTTTAGGACAGGGGGTTATCTACGAGCAGTACTTC.

This clonotype was found a few times. The chain carries TRBV5-1 and TRBJ2-3; 11 bases are a match to TRBD2. The CDR3 runs to 16 residues. V was clipped by 4 bases and J by 3 bases; unmatched bases: 7. Germline CDR1 SGHRS, CDR2 YFSETQ. CDR3 protein: CASSLSGLAGTDTQYF. In nucleotides, the CDR3 is TGCGCCAGCAGCCTATCCGGACTAGCGGGTACAGATACGCAGTATTTT.

The V gene is TRBV19, the J gene TRBJ2-7; D may be TRBD2 (6 bases). V lost 5 bases to trimming and J lost 6 bases, with 14 bases between them. Germline lookup yields CDR1 LNHDA and CDR2 SQIVND (reference sequence). CDR3 length: 13 amino acids. The CDR3 loop is CASSLRGGREQYF. DNA for the CDR3: TGTGCCAGTAGTTTGCGGGGAGGCCGCGAGCAGTACTTC.